This is a list of T cell receptor beta chains from one sample in a study of blood T cells in healthy people across ages. Using its own MiXCR run on the 5' RACE reads, TCRdb lists one record per CDR3 protein. The sample holds under 750,000 distinct CDR3 sequences, around 48% seen once. Sequencing was carried out using blood. These receptors were taken from a man older than 75 in good health. The CDR3 runs from the conserved cysteine through the conserved F or W. D genes are given only for firm matches. The listing skips clone size in some rows; elsewhere it reads once, few, many or a size class.

length: 15
D: NA
size: NA
J: TRBJ1-1
V: TRBV5-6
CDR3: CASSRGRTGNTEAFF
DNA: TGTGCCAGCAGCCGAGGTAGAACAGGGAACACTGAAGCTTTCTTT

length: 12
D: NA
size: NA
J: TRBJ1-2
V: TRBV2
CDR3: CASSEEGSGYTF
DNA: TGTGCCAGCAGTGAAGAGGGTAGTGGCTACACCTTC

length: 13
D: NA
size: few
J: TRBJ2-7
V: TRBV27
CDR3: CASSLNWSYEQYF
DNA: TGTGCCAGCAGTTTAAACTGGTCCTACGAGCAGTACTTC

length: 15
D: NA
size: NA
J: TRBJ1-1
V: TRBV14
CDR3: CASSQTGTGGRGAFF
DNA: TGTGCCAGCAGCCAAACCGGGACGGGTGGAAGAGGAGCTTTCTTT

length: 15
D: TRBD2
size: NA
J: TRBJ2-2
V: TRBV6-2/TRBV6-3
CDR3: CASASGGTHTGELFF
DNA: TGTGCCAGCGCTAGCGGGGGCACACACACCGGGGAGCTGTTTTTT

length: 11
D: NA
size: NA
J: TRBJ2-1
V: TRBV12-3/TRBV12-4
CDR3: CASGNGNEQFF
DNA: TGTGCCAGCGGCAATGGCAATGAGCAGTTCTTC

length: 15
D: NA
size: NA
J: TRBJ2-3
V: TRBV7-3
CDR3: CASSLKRTPTDTQYF
DNA: TGTGCCAGCAGCCTTAAGCGGACCCCCACAGATACGCAGTATTTT

length: 12
D: NA
size: NA
J: TRBJ2-7
V: TRBV25-1
CDR3: CAGMGSSHEQYF
DNA: TGTGCCGGCATGGGTAGCTCCCACGAGCAGTACTTC

length: 16
D: NA
size: NA
J: TRBJ2-1
V: TRBV6-2/TRBV6-3
CDR3: CASSAHLGSGHNEQFF
DNA: TGTGCCAGCAGTGCCCACTTGGGTAGCGGTCACAATGAGCAGTTCTTC

length: 14
D: TRBD2
size: NA
J: TRBJ2-3
V: TRBV20-1
CDR3: CSADSGSSTDTQYF
DNA: TGCAGTGCCGATAGCGGGAGTAGTACAGATACGCAGTATTTT

length: 14
D: NA
size: NA
J: TRBJ2-5
V: TRBV6-5
CDR3: CASSYSIVEKTQYF
DNA: TGTGCCAGCAGTTACTCGATCGTTGAAAAGACCCAGTACTTC

length: 15
D: NA
size: few
J: TRBJ2-2
V: TRBV4-2
CDR3: CASSQGVVNTGELFF
DNA: TGTGCCAGCAGCCAAGGTGTAGTCAACACCGGGGAGCTGTTTTTT

length: 15
D: NA
size: NA
J: TRBJ1-1
V: TRBV4-3
CDR3: CASSRGGAGDTEAFF
DNA: TGCGCCAGCAGCCGTGGGGGGGCAGGGGACACTGAAGCTTTCTTT

length: 18
D: TRBD1
size: NA
J: TRBJ2-6
V: TRBV6-2/TRBV6-3
CDR3: CASSYSGQGDSGANVLTF
DNA: TGTGCCAGCAGTTACTCGGGACAGGGGGATTCTGGGGCCAACGTCCTGACTTTC

length: 15
D: TRBD2
size: NA
J: TRBJ2-1
V: TRBV4-3
CDR3: CASSPGLALYNEQFF
DNA: TGCGCCAGCAGCCCCGGACTAGCCCTCTACAATGAGCAGTTCTTC

length: 15
D: NA
size: once
J: TRBJ1-1
V: TRBV9
CDR3: CASSVAPVPNTEAFF
DNA: TGTGCCAGCAGCGTAGCTCCGGTCCCGAACACTGAAGCTTTCTTT

length: 16
D: TRBD2
size: few
J: TRBJ2-1
V: TRBV28
CDR3: CASSAWPGLGDNEQFF
DNA: TGTGCCAGCAGTGCCTGGCCGGGACTAGGTGACAATGAGCAGTTCTTC

length: 15
D: NA
size: NA
J: TRBJ1-2
V: TRBV11-1
CDR3: CASSFGRGSSYGYTF
DNA: TGTGCCAGCAGCTTCGGCCGAGGGTCGTCCTATGGCTACACCTTC

length: 16
D: NA
size: NA
J: TRBJ2-5
V: TRBV7-9
CDR3: CASSLKPLAGQETQYF
DNA: TGTGCCAGCAGCTTAAAGCCCCTGGCAGGCCAAGAGACCCAGTACTTC